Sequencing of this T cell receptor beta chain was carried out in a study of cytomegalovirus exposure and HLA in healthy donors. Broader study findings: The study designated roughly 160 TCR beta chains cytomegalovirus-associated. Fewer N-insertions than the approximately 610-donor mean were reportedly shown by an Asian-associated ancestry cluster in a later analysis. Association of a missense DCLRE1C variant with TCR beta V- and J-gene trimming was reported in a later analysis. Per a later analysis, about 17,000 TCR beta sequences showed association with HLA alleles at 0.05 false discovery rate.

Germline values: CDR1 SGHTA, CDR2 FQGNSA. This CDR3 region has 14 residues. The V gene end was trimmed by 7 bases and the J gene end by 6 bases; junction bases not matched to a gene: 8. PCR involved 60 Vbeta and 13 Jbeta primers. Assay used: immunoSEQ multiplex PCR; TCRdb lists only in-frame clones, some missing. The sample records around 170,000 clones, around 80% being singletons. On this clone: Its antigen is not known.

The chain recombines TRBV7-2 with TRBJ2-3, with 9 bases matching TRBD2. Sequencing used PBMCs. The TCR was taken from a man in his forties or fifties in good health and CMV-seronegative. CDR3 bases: TGTGCCAGCACCCCAGGACTAGCGAGTGATACGCAGTATTTT. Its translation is CASTPGLASDTQYF.